The clone carrying this TCR beta chain has at least ten counts. An absence of ophthalmopathy progression within 18 months meant stable Graves' hyperthyroidism. With a duration under 2 months, the hyperthyroidism was newly diagnosed in patients aged 18 to 65. Pregnant or lactating patients were excluded, as were those with uncontrolled infection or other autoimmune disease. The CDR3 regions of TCR beta were amplified from RNA transcripts. Primed by the HTBI set, a first-round RT-PCR was run on the TCR CDR3. MiXCR, applied by TCRdb to the multiplex PCR reads, yields one record per CDR3 protein. The sample includes 380,000 or so distinct CDR3 sequences, 19% of them seen just once. This entry belongs to a study of T cells in Graves' hyperthyroidism and ophthalmopathy. Germline V gene lookup returns CDR1 MDHEN and CDR2 SYDVKM. CDR3 length: 15 residues. V was clipped by 5 bases and J by 1 base, with 14 bases between them.

The sequenced sample consisted of blood. This TCR derives from a woman younger than 35 with Graves' hyperthyroidism. The chain carries TRBV28 and TRBJ1-1; unclear D gene. CDR3 loop: CASSPPLSRNTEAFF. CDR3 nucleotide sequence: TGTGCCAGCAGTCCACCCCTATCCCGGAACACTGAAGCTTTCTTT.